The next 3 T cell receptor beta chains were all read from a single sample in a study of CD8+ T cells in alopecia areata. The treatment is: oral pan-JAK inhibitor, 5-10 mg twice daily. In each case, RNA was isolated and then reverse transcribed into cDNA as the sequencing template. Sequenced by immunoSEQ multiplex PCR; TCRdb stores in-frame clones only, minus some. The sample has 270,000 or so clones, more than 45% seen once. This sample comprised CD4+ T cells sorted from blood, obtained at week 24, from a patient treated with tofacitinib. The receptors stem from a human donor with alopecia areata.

The CDR3 sequence is CASTLNVGTEAFF. In DNA form, the CDR3 reads TGTGCCAGCACGTTAAATGTAGGCACTGAAGCTTTCTTT. The V call is TRBV2, the J call TRBJ1-1; D ambiguous. This CDR3 contains 13 residues. CDR1 is SNHLY and CDR2 is FYNNEI in the germline V gene. V shed 7 bases and J shed 4 bases, with 13 bases lying between them.

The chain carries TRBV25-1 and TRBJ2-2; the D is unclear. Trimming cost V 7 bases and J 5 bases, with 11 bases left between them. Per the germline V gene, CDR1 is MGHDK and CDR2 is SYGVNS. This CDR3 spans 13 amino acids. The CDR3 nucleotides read TGTGCCAGCACCTCGGACCCGACCGGGGAGCTGTTTTTT. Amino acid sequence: CASTSDPTGELFF.

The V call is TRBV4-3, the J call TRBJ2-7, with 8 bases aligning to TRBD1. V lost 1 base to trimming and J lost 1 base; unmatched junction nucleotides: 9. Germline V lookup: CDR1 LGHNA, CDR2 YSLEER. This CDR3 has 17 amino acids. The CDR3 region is CASSQAPGRGPSYEQYF. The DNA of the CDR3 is TGCGCCAGCAGCCAAGCCCCGGGCAGGGGGCCGTCCTACGAGCAGTACTTC.